Below, one T cell receptor (beta chain) is given with its context. The specificity of this receptor is unknown. Base qualities are missing; no much larger clone stands one base away. In a few donor pairs, further sequencing was done on unstimulated CD8+ naive, CD4+ memory, CD8+ TEMRA, CD4+ naive and CD8+ effector memory subsets. Sorted unstimulated T cells and proliferating T cells recovered from mixed lymphocyte reactions were subjected to TCRbeta CDR3 sequencing. Fresh whole blood from fewer than 12 HLA-typed healthy donors was used to isolate PBMCs. CDR3 length: 16 amino acids, cysteine to phenylalanine. Just CDR3 DNA is preserved here, 48 bases in frame from base 1. The CDR1 and CDR2 encoded by the germline V gene are MDHEN and SYDVKM. V ends up 5 bases short and J 0 bases short, with an unmatched junction base count of 5. Library construction relied on the immunoSEQ multiplex PCR assay. About 9.9 x 10^4 TCR templates per sample were assayed by the deep sequencing platform. Genomic DNA extracted from sorted T cells was used for TCRbeta CDR3 sequencing. Turning to the authors' computational methods: The R programming language was used for clonal analysis of TCRbeta CDR3 data. Comparing unstimulated samples against CFSE-low samples taken after the reaction was how alloreactive CD4+ and CD8+ clones were defined. Alloreactive CD4+ clones were assigned to regulatory or non-regulatory origin by matching sequences to sorted unstimulated Treg and non-Treg repertoires. Sourced from immuneACCESS, this table was stored by TCRdb with only in-frame sequences that have V and J called. A share of the clones is absent; for the studies checked, an unresolved V gene accounts for under half, and the remainder has no known explanation. Clone size and V and J calls were adopted from that table, with D and trimming inferred from the DNA. This sample has roughly 68,000 clones in its table, and 90% to 97% of those were observed once. About 0.1% of the sample is held by the ten biggest clonotypes.

This entry is derived from a study of siplizumab effects on memory and regulatory T cells (dated by TCRdb to the late 2010s). Concerning the study at large: The effect of the anti-CD2 antibody siplizumab on alloreactive T-cell subsets was examined in allogeneic mixed lymphocyte reactions constructed from human PBMCs.

The paper as a whole reports these results and caveats: Siplizumab significantly lowered the cumulative frequency of alloreactive sequences that could be traced to unstimulated CD4+ memory T cells. Unstimulated naive T cells appeared more diverse than memory T cells, and naive cells seemed to contribute substantially to the alloresponse. Because sequences below about 10^-5 frequency were poorly captured, only a minor fraction of alloreactive clones could be mapped to unstimulated subsets. Of the alloreactive CD4+ clones that could be mapped, the Treg-derived share averaged roughly 73% with siplizumab compared with around 25% in control reactions. About 80-97% of proliferating CD4+ or CD8+ clones could not be given a naive or memory phenotype. The suppressive function of proliferating Tregs from siplizumab cultures was not functionally confirmed.

The V gene is TRBV28 and the J gene is TRBJ2-3, and 10 junctional nucleotides match TRBD2. The sample consisted of naive CD8+ T cells sorted from blood. In light of the paper, this sample's cell subset or site label describes: unstimulated naive T cells. This sequence was found in a human donor in good health. In nucleotide form, the sequence is TGTGCCAGCAGTGTCACTAGCGGGGCAAGCACAGATACGCAGTATTTT. The resulting protein is CASSVTSGASTDTQYF.